The 9 T cell receptor beta chains listed next were all sequenced from one sample in a study of blood T cell repertoires in COVID-19. Repertoires were generated with immunoSEQ multiplex PCR, while TCRdb's copy carries only in-frame clones and drops some. The data contain tens of thousands of clones, around 90% of them singletons. Sequencing used peripheral blood. All receptors derive from a man aged 50-59 years with acute or convalescent COVID-19.

The chain combines TRBV24-1 with TRBJ2-3, with D possibly being TRBD1 (7 bases). Trimming removed 5 bases from V and 0 bases from J, with 11 bases in between. Germline V CDR1 and CDR2: KGHDR, SFDVKD. This CDR3 is built from 15 residues. CDR3 amino acids: CATSAAGQSTDTQYF. Here the CDR3 DNA reads TGTGCCACCAGTGCGGCGGGACAGAGCACAGATACGCAGTATTTT.

The J gene is TRBJ2-3, the V gene TRBV7-2, with D possibly TRBD2 on 6 matching bases. The V gene lost 1 base and the J gene lost 4 bases, with 15 bases spanning the gap. The CDR3 runs to 16 residues. Germline V gene data show CDR1 as SGHTA and CDR2 as FQGNSA. The CDR3 spells CASSLGVRGMADTQYF. The CDR3 nucleotides are TGTGCCAGCAGCTTAGGAGTCCGCGGGATGGCAGATACGCAGTATTTT.

The gene calls are TRBV30 and TRBJ2-5; maybe TRBD2 (6 bases). V was cut by 3 bases and J by 9 bases, with 17 bases left in between. The germline V gene encodes CDR1 GTSNPN and CDR2 SVGIG (reference sequence). The CDR3 is 13 residues long. CDR3 nucleotides: TGTGCCTGGAGAGGGGCCCCTCCGGGGGCCCAGTACTTC. This encodes CAWRGAPPGAQYF.

The chain uses TRBV5-6 and TRBJ2-7; D is perhaps TRBD1 (6 bases). The germline V and J ends were trimmed by 0 bases and 7 bases, with 14 bases remaining between them. The CDR3 runs 14 residues. Germline CDR1 is SGHDT and CDR2 is YYEEEE. The CDR3 here is CASSLGQQGKEQYV. CDR3 sequence (DNA): TGTGCCAGCAGCTTGGGCCAACAGGGAAAAGAGCAGTACGTC.

The CDR3 DNA sequence: TGTGCCAGCAGCTTAGAAGGCCAGCGGGGCCCGGGGGAGCTGTTTTTT. It encodes CASSLEGQRGPGELFF. The chain combines TRBV7-2 with TRBJ2-2, with TRBD2 matching 7 bases. This CDR3 comprises 16 residues. Germline trimming cut 1 base from V and 8 bases from J; bases unmatched to any gene: 10. Germline V CDR1 and CDR2: SGHTA, FQGNSA. The full variable domain, rest sourced from reference TRBV7-2 and TRBJ2-2, is GAGVSQSPSNKVTEKGKDVELRCDPISGHTALYWYRQSLGQGLEFLIYFQGNSAPDKSGLPSDRFSAERTGGSVSTLTIQRTQQEDSAVYLCASSLEGQRGPGELFFGEGSRLTVL.

V usage is TRBV4-3 and J usage is TRBJ2-3; a weak D match, TRBD1 (6 bases). CDR3 length: 18 residues. Germline CDR1 is LGHNA and CDR2 is YSLEER. V lost 1 base to trimming and J lost 1 base, with 18 bases between them. DNA of the CDR3: TGCGCCAGCAGCCAAGGGGCGACAGGCTCTTCTGGCACAGATACGCAGTATTTT. This translates into CASSQGATGSSGTDTQYF.

The chain combines TRBV28 with TRBJ1-3, with D possibly being TRBD1 (6 bases). This CDR3 spans 14 amino acids. In germline, CDR1 is MDHEN, CDR2 SYDVKM. The ends were cut back, 6 bases at V and 2 bases at J, with 11 bases in the middle. Written as DNA, the CDR3 is TGTGCCAGCAGATCAACAGGGACTGGAAACACCATATATTTT. Protein: CASRSTGTGNTIYF.

The chain employs TRBV27 and TRBJ1-1, with 8 bases that match TRBD1. The CDR3 contains 14 residues. CDR1 and CDR2 (germline): MNHEY, SMNVEV (reference sequence). J lost 8 bases, V lost 6 bases, and 11 bases had no gene match. This CDR3 reads CASRPGQATSEAFF. The CDR3 DNA reads TGTGCCAGCAGACCGGGACAGGCAACTTCAGAAGCTTTCTTT.

The chain employs TRBV7-8 and TRBJ1-5; possible D gene TRBD1, 6 bases. With 5 bases removed from V and 7 bases from J, the gap between germline ends came to 21 bases. This CDR3 comprises 16 residues. Germline CDR1 and CDR2: SGHVS and FQNEAQ. CDR3 protein: CASSKSGTKGGQPQHF. The CDR3 DNA follows: TGTGCCAGCAGCAAAAGCGGGACAAAAGGAGGACAGCCCCAGCATTTT.